These 18 T cell receptor beta chains share one sample of origin, sequenced in a study of T cell responses to AZD1222 COVID-19 vaccine (dated by TCRdb to about 2021). The time point tag for this specimen amounts to: about 28 days (+/-7) after the second vaccine dose. Receptor libraries were prepared by the immunoSEQ multiplex PCR assay. The immuneACCESS repertoire file appears here via TCRdb, limited to in-frame rearrangements. These files lack a portion of the clones; in checked studies, under half of the deficit traces to unresolved V genes, and the cause of the others is not known. Recorded for this sample are some 180,000 clones; about nine tenths of them occurred a single time. The biggest ten clones account for less than 2% of the sample. Sequenced material: peripheral blood, taken 28 days after the second AZD1222 dose. The receptor set was obtained from an adult who received the AZD1222 COVID-19 vaccine.

The rearrangement uses TRBV11-3 and TRBJ1-2; D call uncertain. Germline CDR1 is SGHNT and CDR2 is YENEEA. This CDR3 is 14 amino acids long. Deletions cut 3 bases from V and 8 bases from J, with 16 bases between. CDR3 loop: CASSFSRALDGYTF. The CDR3, as DNA: TGTGCCAGCAGCTTCTCTCGGGCGCTGGACGGCTACACCTTC.

The chain carries TRBV7-9 and TRBJ1-4, with 7 bases fitting TRBD1. CDR1 SEHNR and CDR2 FQNEAQ come from the germline V gene (reference sequence). V shed 5 bases, J shed 4 bases, and the junction held 10 bases outside the gene matches. This CDR3 has 16 residues. CDR3 protein: CASSALRQGSNEKLFF. The CDR3 DNA reads TGTGCCAGCAGCGCTCTTCGACAGGGAAGTAATGAAAAACTGTTTTTT.

This clone was detected only once. The chain couples TRBV18 to TRBJ2-1; D remains ambiguous. Trimming removed 0 bases at V and 3 bases at J, with 6 bases between. Germline CDR1 is KGHSH and CDR2 is LQKENI. This CDR3 is 14 amino acids long. Here the CDR3 reads CASSPPTDYNEQFF. The DNA for the CDR3 is TGTGCCAGCTCACCACCTACAGACTACAATGAGCAGTTCTTC.

The genes are TRBV2 and TRBJ2-3; 9 bases match TRBD2. This CDR3 comprises 15 residues. In germline, CDR1 is SNHLY, CDR2 FYNNEI. The junction had 11 bases not matched to a gene; V was cut back by 11 bases and J by 2 bases. The CDR3 sequence is CAGGGLAGTTDTQYF. Here the CDR3 DNA reads TGTGCCGGAGGAGGCCTAGCGGGGACCACAGATACGCAGTATTTT.

The chain joins TRBV18 to TRBJ2-5; 7 nucleotides align to TRBD2. This CDR3 has 15 residues. CDR1 and CDR2 (germline): KGHSH, LQKENI. With V trimmed by 2 bases and J by 5 bases, 8 bases remained unmatched. The CDR3 spells CASSPRTGGTETQYF. CDR3 sequence (DNA): TGTGCCAGCTCACCAAGGACGGGAGGTACTGAGACCCAGTACTTC.

The chain uses TRBV6-5 and TRBJ1-5, with TRBD1 matching over 10 bases. The CDR3 length is 15 residues. Germline CDR1 MNHEY, CDR2 SVGAGI. V shed 6 bases, J shed 2 bases, and the junction held 4 bases outside the gene matches. CDR3 sequence: CASRPGTGGNQPQHF. The DNA of the CDR3 is TGTGCCAGCAGACCCGGGACAGGGGGCAATCAGCCCCAGCATTTT.

V usage is TRBV29-1 and J usage is TRBJ2-7, with TRBD1 matching 11 bases. This CDR3 has 13 residues. With V trimmed by 3 bases and J by 3 bases, 1 base remained unmatched. Germline V CDR1 and CDR2: SQVTM, ANQGSEA. CDR3 DNA: TGCAGCGTTGATGGGACAGGGGGCTACGAGCAGTACTTC. Amino acids: CSVDGTGGYEQYF.

The sample holds one count of this clone. The CDR3 DNA reads TGTGCCAGCAGCTTCCAGGGGTATAATTCACCCCTCCACTTT. Translating it yields CASSFQGYNSPLHF. This chain joins TRBV6-5 and TRBJ1-6, with a possible D match to TRBD1 (6 bases). The CDR3 has 14 amino acids. Deletions cut 6 bases from V and 4 bases from J, with 10 bases between. Germline V lookup: CDR1 MNHEY, CDR2 SVGAGI.

The CDR3: CASSFGSFYEQYF. CDR3 nucleotide sequence: TGTGCCAGCAGTTTTGGTAGCTTTTACGAGCAGTACTTC. The chain links TRBV27 to TRBJ2-7; D unclear. Germline V gives CDR1 MNHEY, CDR2 SMNVEV (reference sequence). V was cut by 3 bases and J by 4 bases, with 10 bases left in between. This CDR3 contains 13 residues.

V is TRBV7-2 and J is TRBJ2-1; D might be TRBD1 (5 bases). The germline gives CDR1 SGHTA, CDR2 FQGNSA. The CDR3 contains 13 residues. V gave up 2 bases and J gave up 10 bases, with 12 bases separating them. Here the CDR3 DNA reads TGTGCCAGCAGCTTAAAGTTGACAGCCGAGCAGTTCTTC. Protein: CASSLKLTAEQFF.

The chain recombines TRBV29-1 with TRBJ2-1; unclear D gene. CDR1 and CDR2 (germline): SQVTM, ANQGSEA. Between the trimmed V and J ends, which lost 4 bases and 10 bases, there was a span of 8 bases. The CDR3 has 10 amino acids. In DNA form, the CDR3 reads TGCAGCGTTGGTTCGTACGAGCAGTTCTTC. Protein: CSVGSYEQFF.

CDR3 residues: CASSLGTVTDTQYF. CDR3 coding DNA: TGTGCCAGCAGCCTTGGGACAGTTACAGATACGCAGTATTTT. The rearrangement uses TRBV13 and TRBJ2-3; 7 bases fit TRBD1. CDR1 and CDR2 from the germline V gene are PRHDT and FYEKMQ (reference sequence). The J segment lost 3 bases and the V segment lost 5 bases, leaving 5 bases of the junction unmatched. The CDR3 contains 14 residues.

The chain links TRBV2 to TRBJ1-1, with 7 bases matching TRBD1. CDR1 SNHLY and CDR2 FYNNEI come from the germline V gene. The CDR3 consists of 14 residues. Unmatched junction bases numbered 5, after V lost 6 bases and J lost 1 base. The DNA of the CDR3 is TGTGCCAGCAGGATGGACAGGACGAACACTGAAGCTTTCTTT. This encodes CASRMDRTNTEAFF. The whole variable domain, filled in from reference TRBV2 and TRBJ1-1, reads EPEVTQTPSHQVTQMGQEVILRCVPISNHLYFYWYRQILGQKVEFLVSFYNNEISEKSEIFDDQFSVERPDGSNFTLKIRSTKLEDSAMYFCASRMDRTNTEAFFGQGTRLTVV.

The chain carries TRBV7-8 and TRBJ1-3; the D is unclear. CDR3 length: 14 amino acids. V lost 1 base and J lost 4, with 8 bases in between. The germline CDR1 and CDR2 sequences are SGHVS and FQNEAQ. CDR3 protein: CASSLGRVGNTIYF. The CDR3 DNA reads as TGTGCCAGCAGCTTAGGTCGGGTAGGAAACACCATATATTTT.

The chain combines TRBV19 with TRBJ2-7; tentative D call: TRBD1 (5 bases). Trimming took 5 bases from V and 3 from J, leaving 8 bases between them. The V gene's germline CDR1 is LNHDA and CDR2 SQIVND (reference sequence). The CDR3 is made up of 12 amino acids. The CDR3 nucleotides read TGTGCCAGTAGTGCGACAGACTACGAGCAGTACTTC. Residues: CASSATDYEQYF.

The rearrangement uses TRBV12-5 and TRBJ1-2; D is unclear. With 2 bases removed from V and 4 bases from J, the gap between germline ends came to 14 bases. This CDR3 contains 15 residues. CDR1 and CDR2 from the germline V gene are LGHNT and FRNRAP. In DNA form, the CDR3 reads TGTGCTAGTGGTTTGTATCCTCTGGACCGCTATGGCTACACCTTC. Amino acids: CASGLYPLDRYGYTF.

The V and J genes are TRBV24-1 and TRBJ1-2; D is ambiguous. The CDR3 is 14 residues long. CDR1 is KGHDR, CDR2 SFDVKD, per germline. Trimming pared 2 bases from V and 3 bases from J, leaving 9 bases between. DNA of the CDR3: TGTGCCACCAGTGATTCGGGCCGCGACTATGGCTACACCTTC. The encoded protein is CATSDSGRDYGYTF.

This clone has only one observation. Other DNA sequences in this specimen translate into the identical CDR3. The chain couples TRBV9 to TRBJ1-1; D unresolved. Germline CDR1 reads SGDLS; CDR2 reads YYNGEE. V dropped 0 bases and J dropped 5 bases, with 11 bases sitting between them. This CDR3 comprises 14 residues. The CDR3 DNA sequence: TGTGCCAGCAGCGTAGGACCGGGTGGAACTGAAGCTTTCTTT. Translating gives CASSVGPGGTEAFF.